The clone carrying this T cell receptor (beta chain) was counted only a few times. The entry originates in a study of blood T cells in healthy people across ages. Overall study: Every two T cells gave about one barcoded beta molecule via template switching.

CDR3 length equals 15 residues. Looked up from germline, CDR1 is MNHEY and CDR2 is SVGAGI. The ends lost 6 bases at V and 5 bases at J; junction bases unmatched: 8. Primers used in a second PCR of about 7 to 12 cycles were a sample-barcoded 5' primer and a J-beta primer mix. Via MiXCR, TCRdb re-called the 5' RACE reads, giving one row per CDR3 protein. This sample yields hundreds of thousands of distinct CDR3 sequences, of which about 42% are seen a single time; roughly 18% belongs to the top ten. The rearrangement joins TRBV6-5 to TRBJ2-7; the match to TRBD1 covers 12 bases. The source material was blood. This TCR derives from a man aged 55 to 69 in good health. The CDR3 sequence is CASSAGTGGGNEQYF. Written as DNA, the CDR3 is TGTGCCAGCAGCGCCGGGACAGGGGGCGGGAACGAGCAGTACTTC.